The T cell receptor (beta chain) under discussion was sequenced for a study of T cell responses to AZD1222 COVID-19 vaccine. CDR3 length: 15 residues. Germline CDR1 is MDHEN and CDR2 is SYDVKM. V gave up 1 base and J gave up 0 bases, with 9 bases separating them. The protocol was immunoSEQ multiplex PCR, while the TCRdb copy is restricted to in-frame clones and leaves out a portion. The sample includes around 170,000 clones, approximately 91% of them seen just once. This sequence joins TRBV28 and TRBJ1-2; no definite D call. The starting material was peripheral blood, obtained on day 0 of AZD1222 vaccination. The receptor comes from an adult in good health. In DNA form, the CDR3 reads TGTGCCAGCAGTTTATCCCCCCCAGCTAACTATGGCTACACCTTC. It encodes CASSLSPPANYGYTF.